This T cell receptor beta chain was documented in a study of T cell changes during pregnancy in multiple sclerosis. The table came from immunoSEQ multiplex PCR; TCRdb's copy has only in-frame clones and leaves some out. The sample has about 51,000 clones; 85% to 95% are singletons. The V and J ends lost 3 bases and 5 bases, in that order; junction bases with no gene match: 3. The CDR3 spans 14 residues. CDR1 is SGDLS and CDR2 is YYNGEE in the germline V gene. The sample in question was peripheral blood, obtained in the second trimester of pregnancy. The V gene is TRBV9, the J gene TRBJ1-1; 11 nucleotides match TRBD1. This clonotype originated in a female donor with multiple sclerosis, enrolled in a pregnancy study. The CDR3 reads CASSGTGGRTEAFF. The CDR3 coding sequence is TGTGCCAGCAGCGGGACAGGGGGCCGGACTGAAGCTTTCTTT. Full variable domain (remainder filled in from reference TRBV9 and TRBJ1-1): DSGVTQTPKHLITATGQRVTLRCSPRSGDLSVYWYQQSLDQGLQFLIQYYNGEERAKGNILERFSAQQFPDLHSELNLSSLELGDSALYFCASSGTGGRTEAFFGQGTRLTVV.